Shown below are 19 T cell receptor beta chains from a single sample sequenced in a study of blood T cell repertoires in COVID-19. Measured with immunoSEQ multiplex PCR; TCRdb has only the in-frame clones, and not every one. The table includes about 200,000 clones, roughly 77% detected once. Sequenced material: peripheral blood. The receptors here all came from a woman aged 40-49 years with COVID-19, enrolled during active disease.

The chain is built from TRBV5-1 and TRBJ1-2, with D perhaps matching TRBD1 (5 bases). CDR3 length: 14 residues. CDR1 SGHRS and CDR2 YFSETQ come from the germline V gene. V lost 6 bases, J lost 3 bases, and 15 bases lay in between. Written as DNA, the CDR3 is TGCGCCAGCAATAAGGAAGGGGTAGACTATGGCTACACCTTC. Translating it yields CASNKEGVDYGYTF.

This rearrangement joins TRBV30 to TRBJ1-5; 8 bases line up with TRBD1. This CDR3 spans 19 amino acids. Germline CDR1 is GTSNPN and CDR2 is SVGIG (reference sequence). The junction had 17 bases not matched to a gene; V was cut back by 1 base and J by 3 bases. CDR3 region: CAWSAPGTGSLVNNQPQHF. CDR3 in DNA: TGTGCCTGGAGTGCTCCGGGGACAGGCTCCCTCGTTAACAATCAGCCCCAGCATTTT.

J is TRBJ1-1 and V is TRBV27, with 9 bases fitting TRBD1. CDR1 and CDR2 (germline): MNHEY, SMNVEV (reference sequence). J gave up 4 bases and V 0 bases, and 9 bases lay outside the gene matches. The CDR3 runs 17 residues. The CDR3 sequence: CASSLSTTGGRSTEAFF. The CDR3, as DNA: TGTGCCAGCAGTTTATCGACGACAGGGGGTAGGAGCACTGAAGCTTTCTTT.

V gene TRBV19 combines with J gene TRBJ2-3; tentative D call: TRBD1 (6 bases). The CDR3 length is 17 residues. Trimming stripped 5 bases from V and 1 base from J, with 19 bases between. Germline-derived CDR1 and CDR2 are LNHDA and SQIVND (reference sequence). In DNA, the CDR3 is TGTGCCAGTAGTCCATCGTCAGGGGCGGACGGCACAGATACGCAGTATTTT. It yields the protein CASSPSSGADGTDTQYF.

V is TRBV2 and J is TRBJ1-3; D is uncertain. The germline gives CDR1 SNHLY, CDR2 FYNNEI. This CDR3 is 13 amino acids long. CDR3 DNA sequence: TGTTCCCCACGTGCCAGCTCTGGAAACACCATATATTTT. This sequence encodes CSPRASSGNTIYF.

The chain carries TRBV19 and TRBJ2-7, with a tentative D call TRBD1 (5 bases). The CDR3 loop spans 13 amino acids. Per germline, CDR1 LNHDA and CDR2 SQIVND (reference sequence). Trimming left V 4 bases short and J 2 bases short, with 9 bases between. CDR3 amino acids: CASSTSGTYEQYF. The CDR3 coding sequence is TGTGCCAGTAGTACTTCAGGGACCTACGAGCAGTACTTC.

The chain recombines TRBV5-1 with TRBJ1-1; D not resolved. The CDR3 is 15 residues long. Germline V gene lookup returns CDR1 SGHRS and CDR2 YFSETQ. Trimming pared 2 bases from V and 6 bases from J, leaving 17 bases between. CDR3 in DNA: TGCGCCAGCAGCTTCTCCCCGGGCCCCGGGGCTGAAGCTTTCTTT. Protein product: CASSFSPGPGAEAFF.

The V call is TRBV4-3, the J call TRBJ2-3, with D maybe TRBD2 (6 bases). V was shortened by 1 base and J by 6 bases, with 14 bases between the two germline ends. The CDR3 covers 15 residues. Germline CDR1 reads LGHNA; CDR2 reads YSLEER. The CDR3 spells CASSQGVPAGDTQYF. The CDR3 nucleotides read TGCGCCAGCAGCCAAGGGGTTCCCGCGGGGGATACGCAGTATTTT.

This clone appeared once. This chain joins TRBV11-3 and TRBJ2-3, with no clear D. CDR3 length equals 15 residues. Per the germline V gene, CDR1 is SGHNT and CDR2 is YENEEA. Trimming left V 2 bases short and J 6 bases short, with 15 bases between. This CDR3 reads CASSLLGPPGDTQYF. As DNA, the CDR3 is TGTGCCAGCAGCTTACTAGGCCCCCCCGGGGATACGCAGTATTTT.

The chain employs TRBV10-3 and TRBJ1-3; 9 nucleotides align to TRBD1. Germline lookup yields CDR1 ENHRY and CDR2 SYGVKD. This CDR3 comprises 16 residues. Trimming took 2 bases from V and 5 from J; bases not matched to a gene: 7. The DNA of the CDR3 is TGTGCCATCAGTGAGCCCCTTACAGGGGGCAGAAACACCATATATTTT. As protein: CAISEPLTGGRNTIYF.

This chain connects TRBV2 to TRBJ1-2; 8 bases map to TRBD1. Per germline, CDR1 SNHLY and CDR2 FYNNEI. The length of the CDR3 is 14 residues. With V trimmed by 2 bases and J by 5 bases, 4 bases remained unmatched. CDR3 in amino acids: CASSEQGAEYGYTF. The CDR3 nucleotides are TGTGCCAGCAGTGAACAGGGGGCAGAGTATGGCTACACCTTC.

This clone was picked up a small number of times. The chain is built from TRBV9 and TRBJ2-3; a weak D match, TRBD2 (6 bases). The CDR3 runs 16 residues. Trimming shortened V by 0 bases and J by 0 bases, and 11 bases separated the two germline ends. The germline V gene encodes CDR1 SGDLS and CDR2 YYNGEE. CDR3 loop: CASSVGWAGSTDTQYF. CDR3 in DNA: TGTGCCAGCAGCGTAGGATGGGCGGGGAGCACAGATACGCAGTATTTT. Supplemented by reference TRBV9 and TRBJ2-3, the full variable domain reads DSGVTQTPKHLITATGQRVTLRCSPRSGDLSVYWYQQSLDQGLQFLIQYYNGEERAKGNILERFSAQQFPDLHSELNLSSLELGDSALYFCASSVGWAGSTDTQYFGPGTRLTVL.

V usage is TRBV29-1 and J usage is TRBJ1-4; TRBD1 matches at 7 bases. V dropped 6 bases and J dropped 4; count of bases not matched to a gene: 5. This CDR3 contains 13 residues. The germline CDR1 and CDR2 sequences are SQVTM and ANQGSEA. The CDR3 DNA is TGCAGCGTACGGGGACAGCTTAATGAAAAACTGTTTTTT. It is translated as CSVRGQLNEKLFF.

This clone was seen more than once but under ten times. This chain links TRBV6-2 or TRBV6-3 with TRBJ1-2; 7 bases agree with TRBD1. After removal of 7 bases from V and 8 bases from J, the junction contained 16 bases not matched to a gene. The CDR3 consists of 15 residues. Germline CDR1 MNHEY, CDR2 SVGEGT. This CDR3 reads CASTPGGQPGRGYTF. The CDR3 DNA reads TGTGCCAGCACCCCCGGGGGACAGCCCGGGAGAGGCTACACCTTC.

This clone came up once. The CDR3 sequence: CASSVAIGSSYEQYF. The CDR3 DNA reads as TGTGCCAGCAGCGTAGCCATCGGTTCCTCCTACGAGCAGTACTTC. This chain uses TRBV9 with TRBJ2-7; no definite D call. Looked up from germline, CDR1 is SGDLS and CDR2 is YYNGEE. The CDR3 extends over 15 amino acids. Trimming took off 0 bases at V and 0 bases at J, with 10 bases between the two ends.

This clone was detected once. The sample holds other DNA sequences that translate to the same CDR3. The V and J genes are TRBV30 and TRBJ1-5, with D possibly TRBD1 on 5 matching bases. Germline V gives CDR1 GTSNPN, CDR2 SVGIG (reference sequence). This CDR3 comprises 13 residues. Trimming took 3 bases from V and 0 from J, leaving 6 bases between them. Here the CDR3 DNA reads TGTGCCTGGAGCAGGGATAGCAATCAGCCCCAGCATTTT. Its protein product is CAWSRDSNQPQHF.

The rearrangement links TRBV18 to TRBJ2-7; the match to TRBD1 covers 7 bases. The V segment lost 4 bases and the J segment 2 bases; nucleotides outside the gene matches: 14. The CDR3 is made up of 17 amino acids. CDR1 and CDR2 from the germline V gene are KGHSH and LQKENI. The CDR3 nucleotides are TGTGCCAGCTCACGACAGGATATCGGCACAGGGGCCTACGAGCAGTACTTC. It translates to CASSRQDIGTGAYEQYF.

J is TRBJ2-1 and V is TRBV6-5, with 8 bases matching TRBD2. The V gene end was trimmed by 5 bases and the J gene end by 5 bases; junction bases not matched to a gene: 5. The germline V gene has CDR1 MNHEY and CDR2 SVGAGI. The CDR3 has 14 amino acids. CDR3 amino acids: CASSSGRWDNEQFF. The CDR3 DNA is TGTGCCAGCAGTAGCGGGAGATGGGACAATGAGCAGTTCTTC.

The chain couples TRBV6-5 to TRBJ2-7; TRBD1 matches 7 bases. This CDR3 has 13 amino acids. Germline assignment: CDR1 MNHEY and CDR2 SVGAGI. The ends lost 2 bases at V and 4 bases at J; junction bases unmatched: 2. The CDR3 region is CASSYTQGYEQYF. The CDR3 DNA reads as TGTGCCAGCAGTTACACACAGGGGTACGAGCAGTACTTC.